This T cell receptor (beta chain) was recorded in a study of cytomegalovirus exposure and HLA in healthy donors. About the research overall: A later analysis reported the same platform for the roughly 110 validation repertoires and the 650 to 750 first-cohort repertoires.

Clones were read by immunoSEQ multiplex PCR, and TCRdb kept only the in-frame ones, dropping some. This table has 70,000 to 75,000 clones, around 94% appearing once. This clonotype was obtained from a woman younger than 35 in good health and CMV-seropositive. Sequenced: PBMCs.

The CDR3 spells CASSESQGAGYGYTF. The CDR3 DNA is TGTGCCAGCAGTGAATCTCAGGGGGCCGGCTATGGCTACACCTTC. The V call is TRBV6-1, the J call TRBJ1-2, with TRBD1 matching over 8 bases. The CDR3 has 15 amino acids. CDR1 and CDR2 from the germline V gene are MNHNS and SASEGT. With 2 bases clipped from V and 4 bases from J, the junction kept 6 bases outside the gene matches.